What follows are 29 T cell receptor beta chains derived from one specimen sequenced in a study of cytomegalovirus exposure and HLA in healthy donors. PCR primers comprised 60 Vbeta and 13 Jbeta primers. Sequenced by immunoSEQ multiplex PCR; TCRdb stores in-frame clones only, minus some. The table lists 100,000 to 150,000 clones, less than 80% of them singletons. Sequenced: PBMCs. Source of these receptors: a man in his forties in good health and CMV-seropositive.

This clone was seen a handful of times. This chain joins TRBV27 and TRBJ1-1, with D hard to call. CDR3 length equals 14 residues. Germline values: CDR1 MNHEY, CDR2 SMNVEV (reference sequence). V lost 7 bases to trimming and J lost 5 bases, with 17 bases between them. The CDR3: CASTNRPLQTEAFF. CDR3 DNA: TGTGCCAGCACAAATAGACCGTTACAGACTGAAGCTTTCTTT.

Here the CDR3 reads CASSWRTNEKLFF. In DNA form, the CDR3 reads TGTGCCAGCAGTTGGAGAACTAATGAAAAACTGTTTTTT. The V call is TRBV25-1, the J call TRBJ1-4; D unresolved. Germline CDR1 reads MGHDK; CDR2 reads SYGVNS. The CDR3 runs 13 residues. Trimming left V 5 bases short and J 1 base short, with 5 bases between.

The V gene is TRBV5-4, the J gene TRBJ2-5, with 8 positions matching TRBD2. The germline V gene encodes CDR1 SGHNT and CDR2 YYREEE (reference sequence). The CDR3 runs to 18 residues. The V and J ends lost 5 bases and 1 base, in that order; junction bases with no gene match: 16. CDR3 DNA sequence: TGTGCCAGCAGATACCGGACGGGAGGGCACTATGTCCAAGAGACCCAGTACTTC. Translated, it gives CASRYRTGGHYVQETQYF.

This chain connects TRBV6-6 to TRBJ2-7; tentative D call: TRBD2 (5 bases). V was clipped by 6 bases and J by 3 bases, with 18 bases between them. The CDR3 contains 15 residues. Per germline, CDR1 MNHNY and CDR2 SVGAGI (reference sequence). The CDR3 sequence: CASRQARGSNYEQYF. The CDR3 DNA reads as TGTGCCAGCAGGCAGGCTCGGGGATCGAACTACGAGCAGTACTTC.

The V call is TRBV4-3, the J call TRBJ1-1; 8 positions agree with TRBD1. This CDR3 has 14 amino acids. Germline CDR1 and CDR2: LGHNA and YSLEER. Trimming at V came to 4 bases and at J to 4 bases, leaving 5 bases not matched to a gene. The CDR3 DNA reads TGCGCCAGCAGCCTGACAGGGGCGCTCACTGAAGCTTTCTTT. This translates into CASSLTGALTEAFF.

This clone was found once. The chain combines TRBV9 with TRBJ2-1, with D tentatively TRBD1 (5 bases). Trimming shortened V by 0 bases and J by 9 bases, and 13 bases separated the two germline ends. Germline V lookup: CDR1 SGDLS, CDR2 YYNGEE. The CDR3 sequence is 14 residues long. The CDR3 DNA is TGTGCCAGCAGCGTAGCAAACGCGCAGGGTGAGCAGTTCTTC. This sequence encodes CASSVANAQGEQFF.

The chain recombines TRBV5-1 with TRBJ2-7, with 7 bases aligning to TRBD2. Losses at the gene ends were 4 bases for V and 3 bases for J; bases not matched to a gene: 7. The CDR3 runs 14 residues. From germline, CDR1 is SGHRS and CDR2 YFSETQ. The CDR3 bases are TGCGCCAGCAGCGGTGGACTAGATCTCTACGAGCAGTACTTC. Translating it yields CASSGGLDLYEQYF.

The gene calls are TRBV10-1 and TRBJ1-5, with D possibly being TRBD1 (5 bases). The CDR3 runs 15 residues. Germline V lookup: CDR1 WNHNN, CDR2 SYGVQD (reference sequence). The V and J ends lost 3 bases and 7 bases respectively, with 16 bases between them. The CDR3 nucleotides are TGCGCCAGCAGTGACCTCCGGGGGTCGTTGCAGCCCCAGCATTTT. Protein sequence: CASSDLRGSLQPQHF.

The chain is built from TRBV5-6 and TRBJ1-4; tentative D call: TRBD1 (5 bases). Trimming stripped 0 bases from V and 0 bases from J, with 6 bases between. This CDR3 has 15 amino acids. Germline V gives CDR1 SGHDT, CDR2 YYEEEE. This chain's CDR3 is CASSLGGATNEKLFF. For the CDR3, the DNA is TGTGCCAGCAGCTTGGGGGGGGCAACTAATGAAAAACTGTTTTTT.

CDR3 in amino acids: CSVEGDRGLREQYF. In nucleotides, the CDR3 is TGCAGCGTTGAGGGGGACAGGGGGCTTCGCGAGCAGTACTTC. The rearrangement links TRBV29-1 to TRBJ2-7; TRBD1 aligns across 12 bases. CDR1 is SQVTM and CDR2 is ANQGSEA in the germline V gene. This CDR3 has 14 residues. J lost 6 bases, V lost 3 bases, and 6 bases had no gene match.

For the CDR3, the DNA is TGCGCCAGCAGCTTGTCGGGCAGGGGGGCGAACACTGAAGCTTTCTTT. Protein sequence: CASSLSGRGANTEAFF. V and J are TRBV5-1 and TRBJ1-1, with 7 nucleotides matching TRBD1. Unmatched junction bases numbered 7, after V lost 1 base and J lost 1 base. CDR3 length equals 16 residues. Germline V lookup: CDR1 SGHRS, CDR2 YFSETQ.

The chain is built from TRBV30 and TRBJ1-5; D unresolved. CDR1 and CDR2 (germline): GTSNPN, SVGIG (reference sequence). V lost 3 bases and J lost 4, with 13 bases in between. The CDR3 contains 14 residues. The CDR3 bases are TGTGCCTGGAGAAAGGTGGAGGTTAATCAGCCCCAGCATTTT. It encodes CAWRKVEVNQPQHF.

The V call is TRBV5-1, the J call TRBJ2-7; 10 positions match TRBD2. The length of the CDR3 is 17 residues. Germline CDR1 reads SGHRS; CDR2 reads YFSETQ. The V segment lost 4 bases and the J segment 0 bases; nucleotides outside the gene matches: 10. The CDR3 is CASSQPGLAEYSYEQYF. Written as DNA, the CDR3 is TGCGCCAGCAGCCAACCAGGACTAGCGGAATACTCCTACGAGCAGTACTTC.

The V call is TRBV15, the J call TRBJ1-3; a weak D match, TRBD1 (5 bases). CDR1 LNHNV and CDR2 YYDKDF come from the germline V gene (reference sequence). The V end was cut by 0 bases, the J end by 0 bases, with 12 bases between. This CDR3 comprises 17 residues. CDR3 DNA: TGTGCCACCAGCAGAGATCGCCCGGGGGGCTCTGGAAACACCATATATTTT. Translation gives CATSRDRPGGSGNTIYF.

This clone turned up a few times. V usage is TRBV27 and J usage is TRBJ1-5, with a weak D call TRBD1 (5 bases). Trimming stripped 3 bases from V and 6 bases from J, with 9 bases between. The CDR3 runs to 13 residues. Looked up from germline, CDR1 is MNHEY and CDR2 is SMNVEV (reference sequence). In DNA, the CDR3 is TGTGCCAGCAGTTTGGGGGGGGGTCAGCCCCAGCATTTT. Translated: CASSLGGGQPQHF.

In this sample, this clone turned up a few times. This chain links TRBV29-1 with TRBJ2-7; no clear D gene. The CDR3 length is 11 residues. CDR1 and CDR2 (germline): SQVTM, ANQGSEA. The germline V and J ends were trimmed by 6 bases and 9 bases, with 15 bases remaining between them. CDR3 sequence: CSVELGTGQYF. The CDR3 DNA is TGCAGCGTGGAACTTGGTACGGGGCAGTACTTC.

The gene calls are TRBV15 and TRBJ2-2, with D perhaps matching TRBD1 (5 bases). There are 17 residues in the CDR3. The ends were cut back, 1 base at V and 5 bases at J, with 17 bases in the middle. CDR1 is LNHNV, CDR2 YYDKDF, per germline (reference sequence). This chain's CDR3 is CATSRALGQGRTGELFF. The DNA of the CDR3 is TGTGCCACCAGCAGAGCCTTAGGGCAGGGCCGTACCGGGGAGCTGTTTTTT.

CDR3 sequence: CASTWVTGVEKLFF. CDR3 in DNA: TGTGCCAGCACCTGGGTGACAGGGGTAGAAAAACTGTTTTTT. The rearrangement links TRBV27 to TRBJ1-4, with TRBD1 identical over 8 bases. CDR3 length: 14 residues. Trimming cost V 7 bases and J 8 bases; bases outside gene matches: 9. Germline values: CDR1 MNHEY, CDR2 SMNVEV (reference sequence).

The rearrangement joins TRBV29-1 to TRBJ1-1, with 7 bases aligning to TRBD1. The CDR3 is 15 residues long. Germline lookup yields CDR1 SQVTM and CDR2 ANQGSEA. V was pared by 5 bases and J by 3 bases, with 12 bases of the junction left unmatched. The CDR3 bases are TGCAGCGTTCGAGGAACAGGGGTAGTGGACACTGAAGCTTTCTTT. This codes for CSVRGTGVVDTEAFF.

The V and J genes are TRBV2 and TRBJ2-3; 8 bases map to TRBD1. The CDR3 covers 15 residues. Germline loops: CDR1 SNHLY, CDR2 FYNNEI. V shed 6 bases and J 2 bases; nucleotides not matched to a gene: 7. CDR3 DNA sequence: TGTGCCAGCAGAATCCAGGACAGGGCCACAGATACGCAGTATTTT. Its translation is CASRIQDRATDTQYF.

V and J are TRBV19 and TRBJ1-1; TRBD1 matches at 7 bases. The CDR3 sequence is 14 residues long. Germline V gene sequence: CDR1 LNHDA, CDR2 SQIVND (reference sequence). V lost 5 bases to trimming and J lost 7 bases; unmatched junction nucleotides: 10. The CDR3 coding sequence is TGTGCCAGTAGTGTCGACAGGGCGCGTGGTGAAGCTTTCTTT. Protein: CASSVDRARGEAFF.

The chain uses TRBV7-9 and TRBJ1-1; weak D call: TRBD1 (5 bases). This CDR3 is built from 13 residues. Germline V gene sequence: CDR1 SEHNR, CDR2 FQNEAQ (reference sequence). The ends were cut back, 4 bases at V and 6 bases at J, with 12 bases in the middle. CDR3 bases: TGTGCCAGCAGCTCCCCAGGGTTCTCTGAAGCTTTCTTT. Translated: CASSSPGFSEAFF.

The V call is TRBV11-2, the J call TRBJ2-7; TRBD1 matches at 8 bases. CDR3 length: 14 amino acids. Per germline, CDR1 SGHAT and CDR2 FQNNGV. V was pared by 0 bases and J by 6 bases, with 4 bases of the junction left unmatched. CDR3: CASSLEAGGAEQYF. The DNA of the CDR3 is TGTGCCAGCAGCTTAGAGGCAGGGGGCGCCGAGCAGTACTTC.

This sequence joins TRBV6-7 and TRBJ2-7, with 8 bases fitting TRBD1. TRBV6-7 is classed as an ORF, of uncertain function. J was trimmed by 3 bases and V by 4 bases; bases with no gene match: 8. This CDR3 is built from 15 residues. CDR3 residues: CASSSRTGSLYEQYF. The CDR3 DNA reads TGTGCCAGCAGTTCTCGGACAGGGTCACTCTACGAGCAGTACTTC.

J is TRBJ2-7 and V is TRBV7-2, with 8 bases matching TRBD2. V gave up 2 bases and J gave up 0 bases; unmatched junction bases: 3. CDR1 is SGHTA, CDR2 FQGNSA, per germline. This CDR3 is 15 amino acids long. The CDR3: CASSLSGTSSYEQYF. As DNA, the CDR3 is TGTGCCAGCAGCTTAAGTGGGACTAGCTCCTACGAGCAGTACTTC.

The chain uses TRBV27 and TRBJ2-2; weak D call: TRBD1 (6 bases). CDR1 is MNHEY and CDR2 is SMNVEV in the germline V gene (reference sequence). CDR3 size: 17 residues. V was clipped by 7 bases and J by 2 bases, with 20 bases between them. CDR3 in amino acids: CASKVLVVQGNTGELFF. The CDR3 nucleotides are TGTGCCAGCAAAGTCCTGGTTGTACAGGGAAACACCGGGGAGCTGTTTTTT.

This clone has a handful of counts. The chain recombines TRBV30 with TRBJ1-1; 8 bases are a match to TRBD1. The germline gives CDR1 GTSNPN, CDR2 SVGIG (reference sequence). V lost 6 bases to trimming and J lost 2 bases; unmatched junction nucleotides: 5. CDR3 length equals 13 residues. The CDR3: CACTGGGNTEAFF. DNA for the CDR3: TGTGCCTGTACAGGGGGAGGAAACACTGAAGCTTTCTTT.

This chain joins TRBV10-1 and TRBJ2-1, with 10 bases fitting TRBD2. The CDR3 spans 19 residues. V lost 2 bases, J lost 3 bases, and 13 bases stayed unmatched. Germline CDR1 is WNHNN and CDR2 is SYGVQD (reference sequence). This CDR3 is CASSEPTASGSRFYNEQFF. The DNA of the CDR3 is TGCGCCAGCAGTGAGCCTACGGCTAGCGGGAGTCGTTTCTACAATGAGCAGTTCTTC.

The chain combines TRBV19 with TRBJ2-3, with D possibly TRBD1 on 5 matching bases. Germline loops: CDR1 LNHDA, CDR2 SQIVND (reference sequence). The CDR3 spans 13 residues. The V gene lost 6 bases and the J gene lost 4 bases, with 11 bases spanning the gap. DNA for the CDR3: TGTGCCAGTAGCGAAGGGGCCTCAGATACGCAGTATTTT. It is translated as CASSEGASDTQYF.